Described below is a single TCR beta chain sequence and its context. Its antigen is currently unknown. The data originate from a study of response to subunit inactivated influenza vaccine. Study findings and constraints: It was the authors' suggestion that each seasonal influenza vaccination recruits few new T cells.

Trimming took 0 bases from V and 8 from J, leaving 13 bases between them. There are 15 residues in the CDR3. Germline CDR1 is LGHDT and CDR2 is YNNKEL (reference sequence). TCRdb ran MiXCR on the RT-PCR reads and lists one entry per CDR3 protein. The profile shows 300,000 to 350,000 distinct CDR3 sequences, about a fifth of them singletons. This TCR derives from a man aged 50 to 69 who received an inactivated influenza vaccine. The input for sequencing was PBMCs from blood, taken less than 22 months after vaccination. V gene TRBV3-1 combines with J gene TRBJ1-4, with D possibly being TRBD1 (5 bases). The DNA of the CDR3 is TGTGCCAGCAGCCAAGAACAGGAGGTGGGCGAAAAACTGTTTTTT. This translates into CASSQEQEVGEKLFF.